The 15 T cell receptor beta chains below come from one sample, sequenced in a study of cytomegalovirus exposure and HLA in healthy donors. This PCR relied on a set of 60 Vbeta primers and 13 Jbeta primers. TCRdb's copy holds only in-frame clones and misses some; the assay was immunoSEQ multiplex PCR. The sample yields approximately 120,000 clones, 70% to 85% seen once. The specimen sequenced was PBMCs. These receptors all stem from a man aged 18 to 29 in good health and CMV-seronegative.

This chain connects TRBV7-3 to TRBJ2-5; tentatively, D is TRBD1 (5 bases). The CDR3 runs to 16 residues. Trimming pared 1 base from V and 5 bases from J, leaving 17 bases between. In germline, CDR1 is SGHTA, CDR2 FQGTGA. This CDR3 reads CASSLRGRVSRETQYF. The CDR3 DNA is TGTGCCAGCAGCTTAAGGGGCAGGGTCTCGCGGGAGACCCAGTACTTC.

CDR3 protein: CATRQGGLYEQYF. For the CDR3, the DNA is TGTGCCACCAGACAGGGGGGACTCTACGAGCAGTACTTC. This chain uses TRBV2 with TRBJ2-7, with 9 nucleotides matching TRBD1. V shed 10 bases, J shed 3 bases, and the junction held 7 bases outside the gene matches. Per germline, CDR1 SNHLY and CDR2 FYNNEI. The CDR3 is 13 amino acids. The full variable domain, rest sourced from reference TRBV2 and TRBJ2-7, is EPEVTQTPSHQVTQMGQEVILRCVPISNHLYFYWYRQILGQKVEFLVSFYNNEISEKSEIFDDQFSVERPDGSNFTLKIRSTKLEDSAMYFCATRQGGLYEQYFGPGTRLTVT.

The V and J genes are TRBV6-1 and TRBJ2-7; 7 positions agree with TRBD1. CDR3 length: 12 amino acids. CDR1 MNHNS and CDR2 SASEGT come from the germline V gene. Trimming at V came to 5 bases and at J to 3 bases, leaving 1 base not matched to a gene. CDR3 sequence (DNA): TGTGCCAGCAGTCGGGACAGCTACGAGCAGTACTTC. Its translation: CASSRDSYEQYF.

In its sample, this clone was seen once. The CDR3 nucleotides are TGTGCCAGCAGCTTATACGGCCGAGGCACTGAAGCTTTCTTT. Translating it yields CASSLYGRGTEAFF. The chain carries TRBV7-9 and TRBJ1-1; D is ambiguous. The CDR3 runs 14 residues. V gave up 2 bases and J gave up 4 bases, with 11 bases separating them. The germline gives CDR1 SEHNR, CDR2 FQNEAQ (reference sequence).

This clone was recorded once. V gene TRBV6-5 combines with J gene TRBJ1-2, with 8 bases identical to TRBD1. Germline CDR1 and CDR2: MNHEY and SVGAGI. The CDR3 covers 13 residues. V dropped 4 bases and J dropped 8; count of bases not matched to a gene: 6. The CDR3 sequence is CASSFSRGQGYTF. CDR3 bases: TGTGCCAGCAGTTTTTCCAGGGGGCAAGGCTACACCTTC.

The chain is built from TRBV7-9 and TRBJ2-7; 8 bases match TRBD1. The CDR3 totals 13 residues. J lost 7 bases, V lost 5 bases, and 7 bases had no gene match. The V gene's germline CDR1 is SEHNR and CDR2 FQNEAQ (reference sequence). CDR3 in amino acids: CASSPGQDREQYF. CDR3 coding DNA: TGTGCCAGCAGCCCGGGACAGGACAGGGAGCAGTACTTC. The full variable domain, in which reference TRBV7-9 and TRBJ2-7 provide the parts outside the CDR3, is DTGVSQNPRHKITKRGQNVTFRCDPISEHNRLYWYRQTLGQGPEFLTYFQNEAQLEKSRLLSDRFSAERPKGSFSTLEIQRTEQGDSAMYLCASSPGQDREQYFGPGTRLTVT.

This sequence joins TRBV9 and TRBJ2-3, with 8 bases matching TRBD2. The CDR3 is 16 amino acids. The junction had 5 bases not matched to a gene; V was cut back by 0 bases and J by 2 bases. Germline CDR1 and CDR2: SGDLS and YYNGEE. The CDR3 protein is CASSVDSGGATDTQYF. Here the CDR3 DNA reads TGTGCCAGCAGCGTAGATTCCGGGGGGGCCACAGATACGCAGTATTTT. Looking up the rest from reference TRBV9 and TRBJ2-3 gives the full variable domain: DSGVTQTPKHLITATGQRVTLRCSPRSGDLSVYWYQQSLDQGLQFLIQYYNGEERAKGNILERFSAQQFPDLHSELNLSSLELGDSALYFCASSVDSGGATDTQYFGPGTRLTVL.

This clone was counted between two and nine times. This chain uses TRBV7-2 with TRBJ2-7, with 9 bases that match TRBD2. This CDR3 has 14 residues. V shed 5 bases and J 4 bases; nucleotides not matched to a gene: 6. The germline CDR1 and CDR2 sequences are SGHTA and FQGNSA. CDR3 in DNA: TGTGCCAGCAGCCAGGCGGGGGGGCGGTACGAGCAGTACTTC. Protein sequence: CASSQAGGRYEQYF.

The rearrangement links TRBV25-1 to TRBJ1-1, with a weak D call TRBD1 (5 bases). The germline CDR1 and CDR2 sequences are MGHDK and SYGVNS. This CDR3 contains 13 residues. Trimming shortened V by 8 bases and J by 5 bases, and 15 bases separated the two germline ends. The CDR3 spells CASARGWETEAFF. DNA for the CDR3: TGTGCCAGCGCCCGGGGGTGGGAAACTGAAGCTTTCTTT.

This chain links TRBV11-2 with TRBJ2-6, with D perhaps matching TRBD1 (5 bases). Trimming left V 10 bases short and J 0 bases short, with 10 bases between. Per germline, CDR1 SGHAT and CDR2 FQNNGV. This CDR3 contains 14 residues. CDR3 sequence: CATQGSSGANVLTF. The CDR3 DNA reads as TGTGCCACCCAGGGTTCCTCTGGGGCCAACGTCCTGACTTTC.

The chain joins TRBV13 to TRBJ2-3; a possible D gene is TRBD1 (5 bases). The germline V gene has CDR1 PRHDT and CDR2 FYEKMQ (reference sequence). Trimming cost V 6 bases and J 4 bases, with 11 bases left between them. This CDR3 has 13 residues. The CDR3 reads CASSNTGSDTQYF. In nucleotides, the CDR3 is TGTGCCAGCAGTAATACAGGATCAGATACGCAGTATTTT.

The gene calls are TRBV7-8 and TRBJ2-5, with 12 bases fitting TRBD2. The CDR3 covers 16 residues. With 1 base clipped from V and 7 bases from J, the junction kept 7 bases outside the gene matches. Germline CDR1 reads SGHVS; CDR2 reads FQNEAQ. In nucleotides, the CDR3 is TGTGCCAGCAGCTTAGAGGGACTAGCGGGTCCGGGGACCCAGTACTTC. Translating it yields CASSLEGLAGPGTQYF.

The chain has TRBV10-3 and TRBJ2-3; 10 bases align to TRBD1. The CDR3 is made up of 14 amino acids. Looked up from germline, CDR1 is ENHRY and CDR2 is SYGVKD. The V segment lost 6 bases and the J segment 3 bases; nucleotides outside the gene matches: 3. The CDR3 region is CAIRTGGMTDTQYF. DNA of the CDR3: TGTGCCATCAGGACAGGGGGCATGACAGATACGCAGTATTTT.

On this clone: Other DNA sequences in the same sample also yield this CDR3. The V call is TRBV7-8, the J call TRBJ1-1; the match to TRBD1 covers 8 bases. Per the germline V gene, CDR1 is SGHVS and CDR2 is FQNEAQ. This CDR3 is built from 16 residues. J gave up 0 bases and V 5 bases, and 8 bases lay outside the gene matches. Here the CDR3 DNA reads TGTGCCAGCAGCGCGGACAGGGAGGTTATGAACACTGAAGCTTTCTTT. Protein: CASSADREVMNTEAFF.

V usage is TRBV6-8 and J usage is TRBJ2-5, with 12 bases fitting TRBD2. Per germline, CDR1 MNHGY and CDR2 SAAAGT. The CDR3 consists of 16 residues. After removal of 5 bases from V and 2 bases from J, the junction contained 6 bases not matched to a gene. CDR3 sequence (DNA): TGTGCCAGCAGTGCGCAACTAGCGGGGGGACAAGAGACCCAGTACTTC. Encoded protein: CASSAQLAGGQETQYF.